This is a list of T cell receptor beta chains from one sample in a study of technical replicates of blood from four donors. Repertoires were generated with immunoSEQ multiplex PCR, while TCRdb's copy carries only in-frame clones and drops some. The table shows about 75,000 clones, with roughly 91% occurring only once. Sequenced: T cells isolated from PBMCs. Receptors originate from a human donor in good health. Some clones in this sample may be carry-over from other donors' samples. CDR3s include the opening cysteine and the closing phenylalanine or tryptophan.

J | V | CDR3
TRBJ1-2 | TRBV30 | CAWIVGSTNYGYTF
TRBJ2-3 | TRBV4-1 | CASSWVGGGTDTQYF
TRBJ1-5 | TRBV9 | CASSVGPDSNQPQHF
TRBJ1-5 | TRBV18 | CASSPQGNQPQHF
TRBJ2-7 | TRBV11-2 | CASSPTSGYEQYF
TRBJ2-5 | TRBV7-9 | CASSLTGTQYF
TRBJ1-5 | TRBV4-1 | CASSQDILSNQPQHF
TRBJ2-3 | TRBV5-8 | CASSSSGTNTDTQYF
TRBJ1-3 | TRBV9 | CASSHAQTSSGNTIYF
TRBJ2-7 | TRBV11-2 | CASSSGGQPYEQYF
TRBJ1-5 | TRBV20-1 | CSAWQTGPQHF
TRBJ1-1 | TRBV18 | CASSHRERDTEAFF
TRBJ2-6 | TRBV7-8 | CASSLGLLSGANVLTF
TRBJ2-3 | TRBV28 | CATGQGTTDTQYF
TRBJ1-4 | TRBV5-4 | CASSGEDWGEKLFF
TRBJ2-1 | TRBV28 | CASSFALAGGRDNEQFF
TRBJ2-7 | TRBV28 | CASSLRHYEQYF
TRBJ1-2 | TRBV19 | CASSAGDRVAGGYTF
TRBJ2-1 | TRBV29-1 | CSAPLSGLYNEQFF
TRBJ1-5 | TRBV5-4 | CASSSAGTPIQPQHF
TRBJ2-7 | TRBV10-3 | CAISDRVEYEQYF
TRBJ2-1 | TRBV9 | CASSVVAGPYNEQFF
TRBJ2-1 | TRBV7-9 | CASRTGGDEQFF
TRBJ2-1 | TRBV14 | CASSRFRGVSDEQFF
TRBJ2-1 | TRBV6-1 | CASQKLAIDNEQFF
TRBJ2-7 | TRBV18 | CASSATYEQYF
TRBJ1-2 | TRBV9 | CASSVGQNYGYTF
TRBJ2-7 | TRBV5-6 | CASSPEGLFGANYEQYF
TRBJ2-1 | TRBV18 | CASSSYSGRAPKAYNEQFF
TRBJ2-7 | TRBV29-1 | CSVEAMDGTYEQYF
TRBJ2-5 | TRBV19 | CASSIGSPTRRETQYF
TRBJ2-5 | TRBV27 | CASSLSGSLETQYF
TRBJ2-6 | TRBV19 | CASSIEGHRRGANVLTF
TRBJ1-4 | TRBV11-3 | CASSLGGTDNEKLFF
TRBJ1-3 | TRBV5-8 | CASSLTAGTGNTIYF
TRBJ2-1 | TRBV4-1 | CASSPPAREQFF
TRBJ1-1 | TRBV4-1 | CASSPQRGNSAEAFF
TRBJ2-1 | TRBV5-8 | CASSELALRGGDEQFF
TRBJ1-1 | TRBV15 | CATSRDPSGLMNTEAFF
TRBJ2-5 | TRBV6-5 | CASSYFAGLQETQYF
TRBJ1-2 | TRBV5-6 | CASSLEAVNYGYTF
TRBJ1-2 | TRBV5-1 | CASSLMRQTNYGYTF
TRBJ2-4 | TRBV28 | CASRASGRENIQYF
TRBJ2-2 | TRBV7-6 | CASSLAWSRPRETPNTGELFF
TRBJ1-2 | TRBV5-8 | CASSGGDRQAANYGYTF
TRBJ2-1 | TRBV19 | CASSMQGIAGPPYNEQFF
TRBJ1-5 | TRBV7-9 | CASSLGSTGNQPQHF
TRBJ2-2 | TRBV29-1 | CSVRTSGSTGELFF
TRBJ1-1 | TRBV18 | CASSSTQGNTEAFF
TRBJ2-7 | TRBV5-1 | CASSLQPGTTYEQYF